Shown below are 32 T cell receptor beta chains from a single sample sequenced in a study of blood T cell repertoires in COVID-19. Only in-frame clones appear in the TCRdb table, and some are missing; sequencing was by immunoSEQ multiplex PCR. Seen here are 100,000 or so clones, around 83% observed once, and the top ten hold just over 15%. Sequences were obtained from peripheral blood. These receptors were collected from a woman aged 80 or older with acute or convalescent COVID-19.

The rearrangement links TRBV14 to TRBJ2-1, with a tentative D call TRBD2 (8 bases). This CDR3 has 17 residues. Germline CDR1 and CDR2: SGHDN and FVKESK. V was pared by 5 bases and J by 8 bases, with 25 bases between. The CDR3 bases are TGTGCCAGCAGCAAACGCGGACGGGACAGCGGGGGAGATGAGCAGTTCTTC. It specifies CASSKRGRDSGGDEQFF.

This chain links TRBV5-1 with TRBJ1-1; D not resolved. V lost 2 bases, J lost 4 bases, and 9 bases lay in between. There are 13 residues in the CDR3. CDR1 is SGHRS, CDR2 YFSETQ, per germline. The CDR3 sequence is CASSFGSSTEAFF. CDR3 in DNA: TGCGCCAGCAGCTTCGGTAGTAGCACTGAAGCTTTCTTT.

The chain has TRBV6-5 and TRBJ1-1; D remains unclear. Germline assignment: CDR1 MNHEY and CDR2 SVGAGI. This CDR3 contains 14 residues. Trimming removed 6 bases at V and 2 bases at J, with 13 bases between. The DNA of the CDR3 is TGTGCCAGCAGCATGACTCATACAAACACTGAAGCTTTCTTT. It specifies CASSMTHTNTEAFF.

This clone has just a few counts. The rearrangement uses TRBV28 and TRBJ1-3; D not certain. The V and J ends lost 4 bases and 6 bases respectively, with 7 bases between them. Germline values: CDR1 MDHEN, CDR2 SYDVKM. The CDR3 length is 12 residues. As DNA, the CDR3 is TGTGCCAGCAGTTCCGTCTTAAACACCATATATTTT. This sequence encodes CASSSVLNTIYF.

The chain joins TRBV11-2 to TRBJ2-6, with 8 bases lining up with TRBD1. After removal of 5 bases from V and 2 bases from J, the junction contained 8 bases not matched to a gene. This CDR3 has 17 residues. In germline, CDR1 is SGHAT, CDR2 FQNNGV. In DNA form, the CDR3 reads TGTGCCAGCAGCCTTGGACAGGGAAGAGCTGGGGCCAACGTCCTGACTTTC. This codes for CASSLGQGRAGANVLTF. The variable domain in full, with the rest retrieved from reference TRBV11-2 and TRBJ2-6, is EAGVAQSPRYKIIEKRQSVAFWCNPISGHATLYWYQQILGQGPKLLIQFQNNGVVDDSQLPKDRFSAERLKGVDSTLKIQPAKLEDSAVYLCASSLGQGRAGANVLTFGAGSRLTVL.

This sequence joins TRBV3-1 (or the pseudogene TRBV3-2) and TRBJ1-4; weak D call: TRBD1 (6 bases). Trimming removed 6 bases at V and 6 bases at J, with 14 bases between. The CDR3 spans 14 residues. Looked up from germline, CDR1 is LGHDT and CDR2 is YNNKEL (reference sequence). CDR3 residues: CASSLRGSDEKLFF. The CDR3 DNA follows: TGTGCCAGCAGTCTTAGGGGGTCGGATGAAAAACTGTTTTTT.

This chain connects TRBV11-3 to TRBJ2-2, with 7 bases aligning to TRBD1. J lost 8 bases, V lost 1 base, and 7 bases had no gene match. The germline V gene encodes CDR1 SGHNT and CDR2 YENEEA. CDR3 length: 15 residues. The CDR3 here is CASSLAGQLLGELFF. DNA of the CDR3: TGTGCCAGCAGCTTAGCGGGACAGTTATTAGGGGAGCTGTTTTTT.

The V gene is TRBV29-1, the J gene TRBJ2-5, with TRBD2 as a possible D gene (5 bases). Germline V CDR1 and CDR2: SQVTM, ANQGSEA. Trimming took 3 bases from V and 5 from J, leaving 13 bases between them. The CDR3 sequence is 13 residues long. CDR3 coding DNA: TGCAGCGTTGACCCGACTATCGGCGAGACCCAGTACTTC. Protein: CSVDPTIGETQYF.

The V and J genes are TRBV9 and TRBJ2-1, with D hard to call. CDR1 and CDR2 (germline): SGDLS, YYNGEE. The CDR3 runs to 17 residues. V was pared by 3 bases and J by 0 bases, with 16 bases between. The CDR3 DNA reads as TGTGCCAGCAGCGGCCCTATTGATCTGAGCTCCTACAATGAGCAGTTCTTC. As protein: CASSGPIDLSSYNEQFF.

The chain joins TRBV5-4 to TRBJ1-3; weak D call: TRBD1 (5 bases). Germline V CDR1 and CDR2: SGHNT, YYREEE (reference sequence). The CDR3 spans 13 residues. The V and J ends lost 0 bases and 8 bases respectively, with 9 bases between them. The CDR3 sequence: CASSLAKGDTIYF. In nucleotides, the CDR3 is TGTGCCAGCAGCTTGGCCAAAGGGGACACCATATATTTT.

This chain joins TRBV18 and TRBJ2-1; 13 nucleotides agree with TRBD2. V shed 6 bases and J 6 bases; nucleotides not matched to a gene: 2. The CDR3 covers 14 residues. Germline V gene lookup returns CDR1 KGHSH and CDR2 LQKENI. DNA of the CDR3: TGTGCCAGCTCGGGGACTAGCGGGACCAATGAGCAGTTCTTC. It codes for CASSGTSGTNEQFF. Full variable domain (remainder filled in from reference TRBV18 and TRBJ2-1): NAGVMQNPRHLVRRRGQEARLRCSPMKGHSHVYWYRQLPEEGLKFMVYLQKENIIDESGMPKERFSAEFPKEGPSILRIQQVVRGDSAAYFCASSGTSGTNEQFFGPGTRLTVL.

The gene calls are TRBV5-1 and TRBJ2-3, with 7 bases lining up with TRBD2. V lost 4 bases to trimming and J lost 1 base; unmatched junction nucleotides: 9. The germline V gene has CDR1 SGHRS and CDR2 YFSETQ. The CDR3 totals 16 residues. CDR3 region: CASSTSQRDGTDTQYF. CDR3 nucleotide sequence: TGCGCCAGCAGCACCTCTCAGCGGGACGGCACAGATACGCAGTATTTT.

This chain joins TRBV25-1 and TRBJ1-2, with TRBD1 matching over 9 bases. The CDR3 runs 14 residues. Germline V lookup: CDR1 MGHDK, CDR2 SYGVNS. Unmatched junction bases numbered 7, after V lost 7 bases and J lost 4 bases. This CDR3 is CASTPGTGSYGYTF. DNA for the CDR3: TGTGCCAGCACCCCCGGGACAGGGAGCTATGGCTACACCTTC.

The rearrangement uses TRBV7-2 and TRBJ2-2; D gene unclear. V lost 1 base and J 6 bases, leaving 12 bases between the germline ends. Germline V gene data show CDR1 as SGHTA and CDR2 as FQGNSA. CDR3 size: 15 residues. The CDR3 sequence: CASSLGAGLPGELFF. DNA for the CDR3: TGTGCCAGCAGCTTAGGCGCAGGATTGCCCGGGGAGCTGTTTTTT.

V gene TRBV4-1 combines with J gene TRBJ1-1; 7 bases are shared with TRBD1. The ends lost 3 bases at V and 5 bases at J; junction bases unmatched: 12. The V gene's germline CDR1 is MGHRA and CDR2 YSYEKL. The CDR3 runs to 16 residues. The CDR3 spells CASSQDLGARGTEAFF. The DNA for the CDR3 is TGCGCCAGCAGCCAGGACCTAGGAGCCAGGGGGACTGAAGCTTTCTTT.

The chain joins TRBV6-5 to TRBJ2-2, with 7 bases aligning to TRBD1. V gave up 5 bases and J gave up 3 bases; unmatched junction bases: 6. The CDR3 spans 15 residues. Per germline, CDR1 MNHEY and CDR2 SVGAGI. CDR3 residues: CASSPRQGDTGELFF. The CDR3 nucleotides read TGTGCCAGCAGTCCCCGACAGGGAGACACCGGGGAGCTGTTTTTT.

The CDR3 loop is CATSDTGAGYTGELFF. CDR3 bases: TGTGCCACCAGTGATACCGGCGCGGGTTACACCGGGGAGCTGTTTTTT. The rearrangement joins TRBV24-1 to TRBJ2-2, with D perhaps matching TRBD2 (5 bases). Per germline, CDR1 KGHDR and CDR2 SFDVKD. Trimming shortened V by 3 bases and J by 3 bases, and 13 bases separated the two germline ends. This CDR3 region has 16 residues.

The chain uses TRBV7-9 and TRBJ2-3; 7 bases align to TRBD2. Germline trimming cut 2 bases from V and 4 bases from J; bases unmatched to any gene: 12. CDR3 length: 17 amino acids. Germline lookup yields CDR1 SEHNR and CDR2 FQNEAQ (reference sequence). The CDR3 reads CASSLLLASGIPDTQYF. CDR3 DNA sequence: TGTGCCAGCAGCTTATTACTAGCCAGCGGGATACCAGATACGCAGTATTTT.

Of note for this clone: Other DNA sequences from this sample encode an identical CDR3 as well. J is TRBJ2-1 and V is TRBV11-2; maybe TRBD2 (5 bases). The length of the CDR3 is 15 residues. Germline CDR1 is SGHAT and CDR2 is FQNNGV. Trimming took off 1 base at V and 1 base at J, with 8 bases between the two ends. The CDR3 region is CASSLGLASYNEQFF. CDR3 sequence (DNA): TGTGCCAGCAGCTTAGGGCTAGCTTCCTACAATGAGCAGTTCTTC.

The rearrangement links TRBV10-3 to TRBJ2-5; 10 bases map to TRBD2. Trimming cost V 3 bases and J 4 bases; bases outside gene matches: 5. The CDR3 is made up of 15 amino acids. Germline V gives CDR1 ENHRY, CDR2 SYGVKD. The CDR3 here is CAISESGRATETQYF. The CDR3 coding sequence is TGTGCCATCAGTGAAAGCGGGAGGGCCACAGAGACCCAGTACTTC.

The J gene is TRBJ2-3, the V gene TRBV9; 10 bases align to TRBD2. This CDR3 has 15 residues. Germline lookup yields CDR1 SGDLS and CDR2 YYNGEE. V was clipped by 2 bases and J by 5 bases; unmatched bases: 5. The CDR3: CASSVGTSVQDTQYF. CDR3 bases: TGTGCCAGCAGCGTTGGGACTAGCGTGCAAGATACGCAGTATTTT.

The V gene is TRBV5-1, the J gene TRBJ2-1; 7 bases are a match to TRBD1. This CDR3 contains 14 residues. With V trimmed by 4 bases and J by 5 bases, 6 bases remained unmatched. Germline V lookup: CDR1 SGHRS, CDR2 YFSETQ. DNA for the CDR3: TGCGCCAGCAGCCTAGGGACAGCGCACAATGAGCAGTTCTTC. It encodes CASSLGTAHNEQFF.

CDR3: CATSDLDRSNTGELFF. The CDR3 DNA sequence: TGTGCCACCAGTGATTTGGACAGATCGAACACCGGGGAGCTGTTTTTT. The rearrangement joins TRBV24-1 to TRBJ2-2, with D perhaps TRBD1 (5 bases). Germline V CDR1 and CDR2: KGHDR, SFDVKD. The CDR3 spans 16 residues. The germline V and J ends were trimmed by 0 bases and 0 bases, with 7 bases remaining between them.

The chain recombines TRBV5-1 with TRBJ2-1, with 10 nucleotides matching TRBD1. Looked up from germline, CDR1 is SGHRS and CDR2 is YFSETQ. The CDR3 is made up of 15 amino acids. J lost 7 bases, V lost 0 bases, and 4 bases had no gene match. The CDR3 DNA reads TGCGCCAGCAGCTTGGAGGGACAGGGGCCTAATGAGCAGTTCTTC. Protein sequence: CASSLEGQGPNEQFF.

This rearrangement joins TRBV2 to TRBJ1-1; D is unclear. The CDR3 extends over 15 amino acids. Trimming left V 1 base short and J 1 base short, with 10 bases between. The germline V gene has CDR1 SNHLY and CDR2 FYNNEI. CDR3 protein: CASSEGALWNTEAFF. CDR3 bases: TGTGCCAGCAGTGAAGGGGCCCTGTGGAACACTGAAGCTTTCTTT.

The J gene is TRBJ2-1, the V gene TRBV19; D unresolved. CDR1 and CDR2 (germline): LNHDA, SQIVND (reference sequence). With 3 bases removed from V and 5 bases from J, the gap between germline ends came to 8 bases. This CDR3 comprises 13 residues. This chain's CDR3 is CASSISLNNEQFF. The DNA for the CDR3 is TGTGCCAGTAGTATTAGCTTAAACAATGAGCAGTTCTTC.

The rearrangement links TRBV9 to TRBJ2-1; TRBD1 matches at 10 bases. CDR3 length equals 15 residues. With V trimmed by 0 bases and J by 5 bases, 2 bases remained unmatched. Germline V gene data show CDR1 as SGDLS and CDR2 as YYNGEE. Written as DNA, the CDR3 is TGTGCCAGCAGCGTAGTAGGGACAGGGGACAATGAGCAGTTCTTC. Protein sequence: CASSVVGTGDNEQFF. Full variable domain (outside the CDR3, taken from reference TRBV9 and TRBJ2-1): DSGVTQTPKHLITATGQRVTLRCSPRSGDLSVYWYQQSLDQGLQFLIQYYNGEERAKGNILERFSAQQFPDLHSELNLSSLELGDSALYFCASSVVGTGDNEQFFGPGTRLTVL.

This chain joins TRBV10-3 and TRBJ2-3, with 12 bases aligning to TRBD2. V dropped 6 bases and J dropped 5; count of bases not matched to a gene: 12. Germline CDR1 reads ENHRY; CDR2 reads SYGVKD. The CDR3 extends over 17 amino acids. CDR3 in DNA: TGTGCCATCAGAGCCGGACTAGCGGGAACTGAGGGAGATACGCAGTATTTT. Amino acids: CAIRAGLAGTEGDTQYF.

This rearrangement joins TRBV12-5 to TRBJ2-1; weak D call: TRBD1 (5 bases). Germline-derived CDR1 and CDR2 are LGHNT and FRNRAP. Deletions cut 1 base from V and 4 bases from J, with 8 bases between. The CDR3 runs 14 residues. The CDR3 DNA follows: TGTGCTAGTGGTTTGGGACAGACTTACAATGAGCAGTTCTTC. This gives the protein CASGLGQTYNEQFF.

The chain employs TRBV3-1 (or the pseudogene TRBV3-2) and TRBJ1-4; TRBD1 might be the D (5 bases). Deletions cut 1 base from V and 6 bases from J, with 9 bases between. Germline V gives CDR1 LGHDT, CDR2 YNNKEL (reference sequence). The CDR3 is 14 residues long. The CDR3 sequence is CASSQGGIHEKLFF. CDR3 nucleotides: TGTGCCAGCAGCCAAGGGGGCATTCATGAAAAACTGTTTTTT.

The rearrangement uses TRBV19 and TRBJ2-3; TRBD1 agrees at 7 bases. Looked up from germline, CDR1 is LNHDA and CDR2 is SQIVND (reference sequence). The V and J ends lost 4 bases and 6 bases, in that order; junction bases with no gene match: 10. There are 15 residues in the CDR3. The CDR3 sequence: CASSRQGVEGDTQYF. DNA of the CDR3: TGTGCCAGTAGTAGACAGGGCGTAGAAGGGGATACGCAGTATTTT.

The CDR3 reads CAISGQGGGSSYNEQFF. In DNA form, the CDR3 reads TGTGCCATCAGTGGGCAGGGCGGCGGGAGCTCCTACAATGAGCAGTTCTTC. V and J are TRBV10-3 and TRBJ2-1, with 7 bases lining up with TRBD2. There are 17 residues in the CDR3. Germline CDR1 is ENHRY and CDR2 is SYGVKD. Unmatched junction bases numbered 9, after V lost 4 bases and J lost 0 bases.